Following are 7 T cell receptor beta chains from one sample sequenced in a study of T cell responses to AZD1222 COVID-19 vaccine. TCRdb's table, derived via immunoSEQ multiplex PCR, lists solely in-frame clones and lacks some. The sample contains 100,000 to 150,000 clones, around 83% of which appear only once. The material was peripheral blood, obtained 28 days after the second AZD1222 dose. The source is an adult who received the AZD1222 COVID-19 vaccine.

DNA of the CDR3: TGTGCCAGCAGTTCCGGGACCCTGGGAGAAAAACTGTTTTTT. It yields the protein CASSSGTLGEKLFF. The chain couples TRBV28 to TRBJ1-4; tentatively, D is TRBD1 (5 bases). Trimming removed 4 bases at V and 8 bases at J, with 14 bases between. Per the germline V gene, CDR1 is MDHEN and CDR2 is SYDVKM. The CDR3 spans 14 residues.

This rearrangement joins TRBV3-1 (or the pseudogene TRBV3-2) to TRBJ2-7; D might be TRBD1 or TRBD2, each matching 5 bases. The CDR3 is 15 amino acids. Per germline, CDR1 LGHDT and CDR2 YNNKEL (reference sequence). The V gene lost 2 bases and the J gene lost 6 bases, with 17 bases spanning the gap. In nucleotides, the CDR3 is TGTGCCAGCAGCCAATCCGGGACCCCTTCCGGCGAGCAGTACTTC. It encodes CASSQSGTPSGEQYF.

The CDR3 loop reads CATSRSLGTGDPDTQYF. The CDR3 coding sequence is TGTGCCACCAGCAGAAGCCTCGGGACGGGGGACCCAGATACGCAGTATTTT. This chain links TRBV15 with TRBJ2-3; D may be TRBD2 (6 bases). The CDR3 runs 17 residues. With 2 bases removed from V and 4 bases from J, the gap between germline ends came to 19 bases. Germline assignment: CDR1 LNHNV and CDR2 YYDKDF (reference sequence).

V is TRBV6-2 or TRBV6-3 and J is TRBJ2-7; TRBD1 matches 10 bases. Germline V gives CDR1 MNHEY, CDR2 SVGEGT. The trim removed 6 bases at V and 4 bases at J, leaving 3 bases unmatched. There are 13 residues in the CDR3. For the CDR3, the DNA is TGTGCCAGCAGCCGGGACAGGGGATACGAGCAGTACTTC. Amino acid sequence: CASSRDRGYEQYF.

This chain joins TRBV7-9 and TRBJ1-2; 7 bases line up with TRBD1. CDR3 size: 13 residues. V lost 5 bases to trimming and J lost 5 bases; unmatched junction nucleotides: 5. Germline lookup yields CDR1 SEHNR and CDR2 FQNEAQ (reference sequence). CDR3 residues: CASSRDSDYGYTF. In nucleotides, the CDR3 is TGTGCCAGCAGCCGGGACAGTGATTATGGCTACACCTTC.

This clone has just a few counts. CDR3 protein: CASAQGNRDGYTF. CDR3 coding DNA: TGTGCCAGTGCACAGGGAAATCGAGATGGCTACACCTTC. V usage is TRBV6-6 and J usage is TRBJ1-2, with D tentatively TRBD1 (6 bases). Looked up from germline, CDR1 is MNHNY and CDR2 is SVGAGI (reference sequence). The CDR3 sequence is 13 residues long. The V end was cut by 9 bases, the J end by 6 bases, with 17 bases between.

J is TRBJ1-5 and V is TRBV6-5; TRBD1 might be the D (5 bases). The CDR3 has 13 residues. The germline V and J ends were trimmed by 7 bases and 3 bases, with 10 bases remaining between them. Germline-derived CDR1 and CDR2 are MNHEY and SVGAGI. The CDR3 nucleotides are TGTGCCAGCAAGGCCAGGGACAATCAGCCCCAGCATTTT. Translating gives CASKARDNQPQHF.